This TCR beta chain was captured by sequencing in a study of blood T cell repertoires in COVID-19. Assay: immunoSEQ multiplex PCR; the TCRdb copy retains only in-frame clones and omits some. The table has under 100,000 clones, 89% seen once. CDR1 is KGHSH and CDR2 is LQKENI in the germline V gene. Trimming left V 3 bases short and J 3 bases short, with 11 bases between. The CDR3 length is 15 residues. This TCR came from a man aged 60-69 years with COVID-19, enrolled during active disease. The chain carries TRBV18 and TRBJ1-4; D is possibly TRBD1 (6 bases). The material sequenced was peripheral blood. CDR3 region: CASSPRDTSNEKLFF. CDR3 nucleotide sequence: TGTGCCAGCTCACCCCGGGACACATCTAATGAAAAACTGTTTTTT. The whole variable domain, filled in from reference TRBV18 and TRBJ1-4, reads NAGVMQNPRHLVRRRGQEARLRCSPMKGHSHVYWYRQLPEEGLKFMVYLQKENIIDESGMPKERFSAEFPKEGPSILRIQQVVRGDSAAYFCASSPRDTSNEKLFFGSGTQLSVL.